This TCR beta chain comes out of a study of T-cell reconstitution after alpha-beta-depleted transplantation in children. Regarding the study as a whole: Expanded clones from the graft, numbering several hundred, reportedly supplied alpha-beta T cells about two months after transplant. Surviving thymic progenitors and recipient T cells were the source of high TCRbeta diversity at day 60 in some patients. After one year, T-cell counts and TCRbeta diversity mostly came from new T cells.

A remark on this clonotype: Its antigen is still unknown.

Library preparation (for TCRbeta) was performed with unique molecular identifiers. TCRdb ran MiXCR on the PCR reads and lists one entry per CDR3 protein. The table lists 200,000 or so distinct CDR3 sequences, around 5.9% of them singletons. Specimen: PBMCs, collected before TCRalphabeta/CD19-depleted stem cell transplant. This sequence was found in a girl under three years old with combined immunodeficiency, due to receive a stem cell transplant.

The CDR3 sequence is CASGSSGDPYNEQFF. DNA of the CDR3: TGTGCCAGCGGATCTAGCGGGGATCCCTACAATGAGCAGTTCTTC. The V call is TRBV12-3 or TRBV12-4, the J call TRBJ2-1; TRBD2 matches 9 bases. This CDR3 contains 15 residues. V was pared by 8 bases and J by 2 bases, with 7 bases of the junction left unmatched.